The 24 T cell receptor beta chains below were found in one sample sequenced in a study of a mutant IDH1 vaccine in newly diagnosed glioma. Repertoires were generated with immunoSEQ multiplex PCR, while TCRdb's copy carries only in-frame clones and drops some. The data contain approximately 15,000 clones, around 95% of them singletons. Indicated time point: baseline, week 1 (first vaccination visit). Treatment here: pre-vaccination baseline after standard-of-care therapy. This material consisted of peripheral blood mononuclear cells (PBMCs), taken from a glioma patient treated with radiotherapy, temozolomide or both. The receptors come from a woman aged 18-29 years with glioma. Some clones in this sample may be carry-over from other donors' samples.

This clone came up once. V gene TRBV11-2 combines with J gene TRBJ2-3; TRBD2 matches at 15 bases. CDR3 size: 18 residues. The V gene end was trimmed by 5 bases and the J gene end by 6 bases; junction bases not matched to a gene: 12. Germline loops: CDR1 SGHAT, CDR2 FQNNGV. In nucleotides, the CDR3 is TGTGCCAGCAGCCGAACCTGGACTAGCGGGGGGGCCGGGGATACGCAGTATTTT. Translating it yields CASSRTWTSGGAGDTQYF. Based on the CDR3 plus reference TRBV11-2 and TRBJ2-3, the full variable domain is EAGVAQSPRYKIIEKRQSVAFWCNPISGHATLYWYQQILGQGPKLLIQFQNNGVVDDSQLPKDRFSAERLKGVDSTLKIQPAKLEDSAVYLCASSRTWTSGGAGDTQYFGPGTRLTVL.

The rearrangement links TRBV27 to TRBJ1-3; D perhaps matches TRBD1 (6 bases). The germline V gene has CDR1 MNHEY and CDR2 SMNVEV (reference sequence). The CDR3 covers 15 residues. V was trimmed by 5 bases and J by 0 bases, leaving 11 bases between them. Written as DNA, the CDR3 is TGTGCCAGCAGTCTGACAGGACTCTCTGGAAACACCATATATTTT. It codes for CASSLTGLSGNTIYF.

The rearrangement joins TRBV19 to TRBJ2-3; weak D call: TRBD1 (5 bases). Germline CDR1 reads LNHDA; CDR2 reads SQIVND (reference sequence). V lost 6 bases and J 1 base, leaving 8 bases between the germline ends. The CDR3 runs to 13 residues. CDR3 sequence reads: CASRKGGTDTQYF. The CDR3 bases are TGTGCCAGTAGGAAAGGGGGCACAGATACGCAGTATTTT.

The chain uses TRBV5-1 and TRBJ2-7; 8 bases match TRBD2. Germline CDR1 reads SGHRS; CDR2 reads YFSETQ. The CDR3 spans 15 residues. The V and J ends lost 0 bases and 4 bases, in that order; junction bases with no gene match: 6. CDR3 region: CASSLGRREAYEQYF. The CDR3 coding sequence is TGCGCCAGCAGCTTGGGTCGGCGGGAGGCGTACGAGCAGTACTTC. The full variable domain, completed using reference TRBV5-1 and TRBJ2-7, is KAGVTQTPRYLIKTRGQQVTLSCSPISGHRSVSWYQQTPGQGLQFLFEYFSETQRNKGNFPGRFSGRQFSNSRSEMNVSTLELGDSALYLCASSLGRREAYEQYFGPGTRLTVT.

CDR3 sequence reads: CASSLSPTSVYEQYF. The CDR3 region has the DNA TGTGCCAGCAGCTTAAGTCCTACGTCTGTGTACGAGCAGTACTTC. The chain has TRBV7-2 and TRBJ2-7; D call uncertain. Germline values: CDR1 SGHTA, CDR2 FQGNSA. The V end was cut by 2 bases, the J end by 4 bases, with 15 bases between. The CDR3 spans 15 residues.

The V call is TRBV18, the J call TRBJ2-2; a possible D gene is TRBD1 (7 bases). Trimming pared 0 bases from V and 0 bases from J, leaving 11 bases between. In germline, CDR1 is KGHSH, CDR2 LQKENI. The CDR3 has 17 amino acids. In DNA form, the CDR3 reads TGTGCCAGCTCACCACCTGGGGGGACAGCGAACACCGGGGAGCTGTTTTTT. It specifies CASSPPGGTANTGELFF.

V is TRBV7-6 and J is TRBJ2-1; 9 positions match TRBD2. Per the germline V gene, CDR1 is SGHVS and CDR2 is FNYEAQ. V dropped 5 bases and J dropped 5; count of bases not matched to a gene: 7. The CDR3 runs 15 residues. CDR3 sequence: CASSPRGGVNNEQFF. The CDR3 DNA sequence: TGTGCCAGCAGCCCGCGGGGGGGCGTTAACAATGAGCAGTTCTTC. Based on the CDR3 plus reference TRBV7-6 and TRBJ2-1, the full variable domain is GAGVSQSPRYKVTKRGQDVALRCDPISGHVSLYWYRQALGQGPEFLTYFNYEAQQDKSGLPNDRFSAERPEGSISTLTIQRTEQRDSAMYRCASSPRGGVNNEQFFGPGTRLTVL.

The rearrangement links TRBV5-6 to TRBJ2-5, with D perhaps assigned TRBD1 or TRBD2 (5 bases each). The CDR3 extends over 14 amino acids. Germline CDR1 is SGHDT and CDR2 is YYEEEE. The ends were cut back, 4 bases at V and 0 bases at J, with 10 bases in the middle. The CDR3 loop is CASSGWGNQETQYF. For the CDR3, the DNA is TGTGCCAGCAGCGGGTGGGGGAACCAAGAGACCCAGTACTTC.

The chain employs TRBV20-1 and TRBJ2-1, with unresolved D. V was cut by 6 bases and J by 7 bases, with 10 bases left in between. Germline loops: CDR1 DFQATT, CDR2 SNEGSKA (reference sequence). The CDR3 covers 11 residues. The CDR3 region has the DNA TGCAGTGCAAAACATTGGAATGAGCAGTTCTTC. It is translated as CSAKHWNEQFF.

This sequence joins TRBV7-2 and TRBJ1-5; the D gene is possibly TRBD1 (5 bases). The V and J ends lost 4 bases and 4 bases respectively, with 11 bases between them. Germline lookup yields CDR1 SGHTA and CDR2 FQGNSA. The CDR3 runs 14 residues. The CDR3 DNA reads TGTGCCAGCAGCTCCCCAACAGGAAATCAGCCCCAGCATTTT. It codes for CASSSPTGNQPQHF.

The chain combines TRBV19 with TRBJ1-3; D is unclear. The CDR3 is 13 amino acids. Germline CDR1 reads LNHDA; CDR2 reads SQIVND (reference sequence). V shed 3 bases and J shed 1 base, with 4 bases lying between them. The CDR3: CASSMYSGNTIYF. The CDR3 coding sequence is TGTGCCAGTAGTATGTATTCTGGAAACACCATATATTTT.

The chain carries TRBV28 and TRBJ2-2; TRBD1 might be the D (6 bases). Germline CDR1 reads MDHEN; CDR2 reads SYDVKM. The CDR3 runs 16 residues. V lost 8 bases and J 0 bases, leaving 16 bases between the germline ends. In DNA form, the CDR3 reads TGTGCCAGCTCCGGGTCAGGACAGACGAACACCGGGGAGCTGTTTTTT. Its translation: CASSGSGQTNTGELFF.

J is TRBJ1-2 and V is TRBV11-2; D perhaps matches TRBD1 (5 bases). The CDR3 consists of 14 residues. The V and J ends lost 3 bases and 4 bases respectively, with 12 bases between them. Germline V gives CDR1 SGHAT, CDR2 FQNNGV. The CDR3 nucleotides are TGTGCCAGCAGCTTGTCAGGGTTTAGCTATGGCTACACCTTC. Translating gives CASSLSGFSYGYTF.

V usage is TRBV9 and J usage is TRBJ2-2, with unresolved D. The CDR3 sequence is 14 residues long. Germline CDR1 is SGDLS and CDR2 is YYNGEE. V lost 4 bases and J 0 bases, leaving 7 bases between the germline ends. The CDR3 spells CASSPLPNTGELFF. Here the CDR3 DNA reads TGTGCCAGCAGCCCACTCCCGAACACCGGGGAGCTGTTTTTT.

The chain joins TRBV19 to TRBJ1-1, with a tentative D call TRBD1 (6 bases). The length of the CDR3 is 16 residues. CDR1 is LNHDA, CDR2 SQIVND, per germline (reference sequence). Trimming removed 5 bases at V and 1 base at J, with 17 bases between. The CDR3 here is CASSSGRWTENTEAFF. DNA for the CDR3: TGTGCCAGTAGTTCCGGGAGGTGGACAGAGAACACTGAAGCTTTCTTT.

The chain recombines TRBV7-9 with TRBJ2-1; tentatively, D is TRBD2 (6 bases). The CDR3 sequence is 15 residues long. V shed 2 bases and J shed 6 bases, with 14 bases lying between them. The germline CDR1 and CDR2 sequences are SEHNR and FQNEAQ (reference sequence). This chain's CDR3 is CASSLWAGTLNEQFF. The CDR3 DNA is TGTGCCAGCAGCTTATGGGCAGGGACTCTCAATGAGCAGTTCTTC.

This clone has a handful of counts. Within the sample, other DNA sequences also encode this same CDR3. This chain connects TRBV4-3 to TRBJ2-7; 7 positions agree with TRBD1. From germline, CDR1 is LGHNA and CDR2 YSLEER. This CDR3 region has 16 residues. V gave up 3 bases and J gave up 1 base; unmatched junction bases: 9. For the CDR3, the DNA is TGCGCCAGCAGCCATTCGGCCACAGGGGAGTCCTACGAGCAGTACTTC. This sequence encodes CASSHSATGESYEQYF.

J is TRBJ1-1 and V is TRBV5-6; D gene ambiguous. This CDR3 is 14 amino acids long. Trimming removed 1 base at V and 1 base at J, with 8 bases between. Germline CDR1 reads SGHDT; CDR2 reads YYEEEE. This CDR3 reads CASSLRYQNTEAFF. The CDR3 DNA is TGTGCCAGCAGCTTGCGGTATCAGAACACTGAAGCTTTCTTT.

The chain uses TRBV11-2 and TRBJ1-1; D possibly corresponds to TRBD1 (6 bases). The CDR3 covers 16 residues. Germline CDR1 is SGHAT and CDR2 is FQNNGV. Trimming stripped 4 bases from V and 8 bases from J, with 23 bases between. CDR3 nucleotide sequence: TGTGCCAGCAGCTCCGAACGGGGGGCGCTTTTTTGGGAAGCTTTCTTT. Encoded protein: CASSSERGALFWEAFF.

The chain couples TRBV4-3 to TRBJ2-3; TRBD1 might be the D (5 bases). The CDR3 has 14 amino acids. Germline CDR1 and CDR2: LGHNA and YSLEER. Trimming pared 1 base from V and 2 bases from J, leaving 7 bases between. This CDR3 reads CASSQVGATDTQYF. The CDR3 DNA reads as TGCGCCAGCAGCCAAGTTGGGGCCACAGATACGCAGTATTTT.

The chain is built from TRBV28 and TRBJ2-5; TRBD1 aligns across 9 bases. CDR3 length equals 15 residues. Germline CDR1 reads MDHEN; CDR2 reads SYDVKM. Unmatched junction bases numbered 5, after V lost 5 bases and J lost 1 base. The CDR3 region has the DNA TGTGCCAGCAGTGCGACAGGGGGAGCCCAAGAGACCCAGTACTTC. It translates to CASSATGGAQETQYF.

The V call is TRBV10-3, the J call TRBJ2-5; TRBD1 matches 9 bases. The J call could be wrong; TRBJ2-7 is a better fit for the DNA end. Germline V gene data show CDR1 as ENHRY and CDR2 as SYGVKD. The CDR3 length is 14 residues. CDR3 in amino acids: CAMGNRDRESEQYF. The DNA for the CDR3 is TGTGCCATGGGAAACCGGGACAGGGAAAGCGAGCAGTACTTC.

The rearrangement uses TRBV4-2 and TRBJ2-6; D possibly corresponds to TRBD2 (6 bases). CDR3 length: 17 amino acids. Germline-derived CDR1 and CDR2 are LGHNA and YNFKEQ. Trimming took off 0 bases at V and 1 base at J, with 10 bases between the two ends. CDR3: CASSQDGGLSGANVLTF. CDR3 sequence (DNA): TGTGCCAGCAGCCAAGATGGGGGACTGTCTGGGGCCAACGTCCTGACTTTC.

The rearrangement joins TRBV5-4 to TRBJ2-7; 9 bases are shared with TRBD2. V was clipped by 6 bases and J by 1 base; unmatched bases: 2. Germline CDR1 is SGHNT and CDR2 is YYREEE (reference sequence). The CDR3 is 13 amino acids. The CDR3 protein is CASMLAGSYEQYF. CDR3 in DNA: TGTGCCAGCATGCTAGCGGGGTCCTACGAGCAGTACTTC.